The clone carrying this TCR beta chain has only one observation. The data originate from a study of blood T cell repertoires in COVID-19. Patients of the Seattle cohort, enrolled during active infection, were followed longitudinally. As handled by the study authors: Reference gene primer amplification gave estimated nucleated cell counts. This table comes from immunoSEQ multiplex PCR, and its TCRdb copy is limited to in-frame clones, with some not included. V, J and clone size derive from that table, while D and trimming were established from the DNA sequence. The sample has hundreds of thousands of clones, around nine tenths seen once. The CDR3 is 11 amino acids. Trimming stripped 7 bases from V and 12 bases from J, with 15 bases between. Germline values: CDR1 SNHLY, CDR2 FYNNEI.

Sequencing was carried out using peripheral blood. The genes are TRBV2 and TRBJ1-2, with a tentative D call TRBD1 (6 bases). The receptor was derived from a woman in her seventies with COVID-19, enrolled during active disease. This CDR3 reads CASNREIIHTF. CDR3 in DNA: TGTGCCAGCAACAGGGAGATCATTCACACCTTC. Filled out from reference TRBV2 and TRBJ1-2, the complete variable domain reads EPEVTQTPSHQVTQMGQEVILRCVPISNHLYFYWYRQILGQKVEFLVSFYNNEISEKSEIFDDQFSVERPDGSNFTLKIRSTKLEDSAMYFCASNREIIHTFGSGTRLTVV.